This T cell receptor beta chain was sequenced in a study of cytomegalovirus exposure and HLA in healthy donors. The CDR3 is 11 amino acids. V was shortened by 6 bases and J by 4 bases, with 7 bases between the two germline ends. CDR1 and CDR2 from the germline V gene are SQVTM and ANQGSEA. The PCR was carried out with 60 Vbeta primers and 13 Jbeta primers. Clones were read by immunoSEQ multiplex PCR, and TCRdb kept only the in-frame ones, dropping some. The sample carries about 97,000 clones, 55% to 80% recorded once. Specimen: PBMCs. The V and J genes are TRBV29-1 and TRBJ1-3; D remains unclear. The receptor was isolated from a human donor in good health. The CDR3 loop reads CSVVVGNTIYF. CDR3 in DNA: TGCAGCGTCGTTGTGGGAAACACCATATATTTT.